These 9 T cell receptor beta chains originate from one sample sequenced in a study of T cell changes during pregnancy in multiple sclerosis. Repertoires were generated with immunoSEQ multiplex PCR, while TCRdb's copy carries only in-frame clones and drops some. The data contain more than 25,000 clones, roughly 89% of them singletons. The material was CD8+ T cells from peripheral blood mononuclear cells, obtained before pregnancy. The receptors come from a female donor with multiple sclerosis, enrolled in a pregnancy study.

V gene TRBV7-9 combines with J gene TRBJ2-3; D gene unclear. CDR3 length: 14 amino acids. From germline, CDR1 is SEHNR and CDR2 FQNEAQ (reference sequence). V was cut by 5 bases and J by 5 bases, with 14 bases left in between. The CDR3 region has the DNA TGTGCCAGCAGCCCCTCCCTGCGGTTAGATACGCAGTATTTT. This translates into CASSPSLRLDTQYF. The full variable domain, with the rest looked up from reference TRBV7-9 and TRBJ2-3, is DTGVSQNPRHKITKRGQNVTFRCDPISEHNRLYWYRQTLGQGPEFLTYFQNEAQLEKSRLLSDRFSAERPKGSFSTLEIQRTEQGDSAMYLCASSPSLRLDTQYFGPGTRLTVL.

The CDR3 region has the DNA TGTGCCAGCAGCTGGGGCCAGGGTCCCACTGAAGCTTTCTTT. Protein product: CASSWGQGPTEAFF. This rearrangement joins TRBV5-6 to TRBJ1-1; D might be TRBD1 (5 bases). Trimming removed 3 bases from V and 4 bases from J, with 13 bases in between. Germline V gene data show CDR1 as SGHDT and CDR2 as YYEEEE. This CDR3 region has 14 residues. The full variable domain, completed using reference TRBV5-6 and TRBJ1-1, is DAGVTQSPTHLIKTRGQQVTLRCSPKSGHDTVSWYQQALGQGPQFIFQYYEEEERQRGNFPDRFSGHQFPNYSSELNVNALLLGDSALYLCASSWGQGPTEAFFGQGTRLTVV.

The V gene is TRBV28, the J gene TRBJ2-7; 9 nucleotides line up with TRBD1. V was clipped by 5 bases and J by 1 base; unmatched bases: 3. CDR3 length: 14 amino acids. Looked up from germline, CDR1 is MDHEN and CDR2 is SYDVKM. In DNA, the CDR3 is TGTGCCAGCAGTGCGACAGGGGGTTCCTACGAGCAGTACTTC. Its protein is CASSATGGSYEQYF.

V is TRBV28 and J is TRBJ1-5, with D hard to call. Germline CDR1 and CDR2: MDHEN and SYDVKM. CDR3 length: 15 amino acids. V was clipped by 1 base and J by 6 bases, with 13 bases between them. This CDR3 is CASSLSGDGVQPQHF. As DNA, the CDR3 is TGTGCCAGCAGTTTATCCGGGGATGGAGTTCAGCCCCAGCATTTT.

The chain combines TRBV28 with TRBJ1-4; maybe TRBD1 (5 bases). Germline V gene lookup returns CDR1 MDHEN and CDR2 SYDVKM. V lost 3 bases to trimming and J lost 8 bases, with 10 bases between them. CDR3 size: 13 residues. The CDR3: CASSFGGDEKLFF. CDR3 nucleotides: TGTGCCAGCAGTTTTGGAGGGGACGAAAAACTGTTTTTT. Complete variable domain (other parts from reference TRBV28 and TRBJ1-4): DVKVTQSSRYLVKRTGEKVFLECVQDMDHENMFWYRQDPGLGLRLIYFSYDVKMKEKGDIPEGYSVSREKKERFSLILESASTNQTSMYLCASSFGGDEKLFFGSGTQLSVL.

The chain recombines TRBV4-1 with TRBJ2-1; TRBD2 matches 8 bases. Germline V lookup: CDR1 MGHRA, CDR2 YSYEKL. V shed 1 base and J 4 bases; nucleotides not matched to a gene: 3. The CDR3 sequence is 15 residues long. This chain's CDR3 is CASSQVGGGYNEQFF. CDR3 bases: TGCGCCAGCAGCCAAGTAGGCGGGGGGTACAATGAGCAGTTCTTC.

In this sample, this clone turned up a few times. The CDR3 loop is CASSQSERGPYEQYF. The CDR3 DNA reads TGCGCCAGCAGTCAATCGGAGCGCGGTCCCTACGAGCAGTACTTC. This chain connects TRBV23-1 to TRBJ2-7; D unresolved. TRBV23-1 is given ORF status, its function remaining uncertain. This CDR3 is 15 amino acids long. With 0 bases removed from V and 2 bases from J, the gap between germline ends came to 11 bases.

This chain links TRBV6-1 with TRBJ2-2, with 11 bases matching TRBD2. V was pared by 7 bases and J by 3 bases, with 1 base of the junction left unmatched. The CDR3 spans 14 residues. The V gene's germline CDR1 is MNHNS and CDR2 SASEGT. The CDR3 is CASTGLADTGELFF. CDR3 DNA: TGTGCCAGCACGGGACTAGCGGACACCGGGGAGCTGTTTTTT.

V usage is TRBV28 and J usage is TRBJ2-3, with D uncertain. V dropped 6 bases and J dropped 7 bases, with 8 bases sitting between them. The CDR3 spans 11 residues. Germline V lookup: CDR1 MDHEN, CDR2 SYDVKM. The CDR3 DNA reads TGTGCCAGCAGCTATGTCTATACGCAGTATTTT. Translation gives CASSYVYTQYF.